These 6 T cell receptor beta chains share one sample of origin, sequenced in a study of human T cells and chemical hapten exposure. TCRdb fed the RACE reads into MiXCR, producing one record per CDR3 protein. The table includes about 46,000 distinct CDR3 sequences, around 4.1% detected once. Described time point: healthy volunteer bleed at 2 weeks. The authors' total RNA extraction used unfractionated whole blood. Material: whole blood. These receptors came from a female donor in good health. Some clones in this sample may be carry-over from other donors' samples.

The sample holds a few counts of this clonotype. The CDR3 loop reads CASSQRIGNTEAFF. The CDR3 nucleotides are TGTGCCAGCAGCCAACGTATCGGGAACACTGAAGCTTTCTTT. The chain couples TRBV14 to TRBJ1-1; D is ambiguous. V was cut by 2 bases and J by 1 base, with 8 bases left in between. The germline gives CDR1 SGHDN, CDR2 FVKESK. The CDR3 is 14 residues long. Together with reference TRBV14 and TRBJ1-1, the CDR3 gives the full variable domain: EAGVTQFPSHSVIEKGQTVTLRCDPISGHDNLYWYRRVMGKEIKFLLHFVKESKQDESGMPNNRFLAERTGGTYSTLKVQPAELEDSGVYFCASSQRIGNTEAFFGQGTRLTVV.

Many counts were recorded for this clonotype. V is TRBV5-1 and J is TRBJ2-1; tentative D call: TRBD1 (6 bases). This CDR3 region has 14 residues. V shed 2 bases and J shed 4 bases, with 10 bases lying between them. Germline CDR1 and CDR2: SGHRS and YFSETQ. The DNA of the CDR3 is TGCGCCAGCAGCTTCGGGACAAGATACAATGAGCAGTTCTTC. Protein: CASSFGTRYNEQFF.

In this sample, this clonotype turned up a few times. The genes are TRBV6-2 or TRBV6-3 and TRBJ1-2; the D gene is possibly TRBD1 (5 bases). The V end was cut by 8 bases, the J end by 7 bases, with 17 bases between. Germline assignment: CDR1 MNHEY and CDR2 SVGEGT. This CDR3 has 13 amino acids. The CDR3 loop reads CASGTGTGIGYTF. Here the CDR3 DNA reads TGTGCCAGCGGAACCGGGACGGGGATTGGCTACACCTTC.

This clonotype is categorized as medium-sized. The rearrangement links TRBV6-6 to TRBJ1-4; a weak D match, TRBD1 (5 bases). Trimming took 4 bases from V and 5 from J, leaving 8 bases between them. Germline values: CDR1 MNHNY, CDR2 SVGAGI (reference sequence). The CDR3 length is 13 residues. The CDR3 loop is CASSSTENEKLFF. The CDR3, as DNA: TGTGCCAGCAGTTCGACAGAAAATGAAAAACTGTTTTTT.

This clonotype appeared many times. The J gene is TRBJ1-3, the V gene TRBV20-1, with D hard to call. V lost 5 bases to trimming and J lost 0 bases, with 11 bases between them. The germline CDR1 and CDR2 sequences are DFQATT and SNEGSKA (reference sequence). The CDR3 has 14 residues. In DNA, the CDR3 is TGCAGTGCTTTGGGAAGGTACTCTGGAAACACCATATATTTT. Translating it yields CSALGRYSGNTIYF.

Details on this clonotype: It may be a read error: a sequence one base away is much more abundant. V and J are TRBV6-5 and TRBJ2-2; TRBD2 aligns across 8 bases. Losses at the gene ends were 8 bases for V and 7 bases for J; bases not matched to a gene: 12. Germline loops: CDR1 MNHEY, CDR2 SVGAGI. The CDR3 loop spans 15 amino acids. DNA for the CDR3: TGTGCCAGCTGCTGGGGAGGCGGGGGGAGCGGGGAGCTGTTTTTT. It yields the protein CASCWGGGGSGELFF.